The clone carrying this T cell receptor beta chain appeared a few times. As yet, its antigen is unknown. The V end was cut by 4 bases, the J end by 2 bases, with 16 bases between. Germline V gene data show CDR1 as SGHVS and CDR2 as FQNEAQ. The CDR3 covers 16 residues. The source of the sample is a study of CD8 T cells in ankylosing spondylitis. MiXCR, applied by TCRdb to the 5' RACE reads, yields one record per CDR3 protein. This table has some 240,000 distinct CDR3 sequences, around 6.6% appearing once. Study observations and caveats: There was a TCR beta motif, made of fewer than 10 highly homologous variants, that appeared characteristic of ankylosing spondylitis blood.

The V call is TRBV7-8, the J call TRBJ2-3; possible D gene TRBD1, 6 bases. This receptor was taken from a male donor with ankylosing spondylitis. Input material: blood, either unsorted or a sorted T cell fraction (not recorded which). CDR3: CASSSAGTPNTDTQYF. For the CDR3, the DNA is TGTGCCAGCAGCTCCGCCGGGACACCTAACACAGATACGCAGTATTTT.